The clone carrying this T cell receptor beta chain has just a few counts. Each CDR3 protein gets one entry after TCRdb re-called the 5' RACE reads with MiXCR. Among about 140,000 distinct CDR3 sequences, 7% to 9% were seen once, and the ten largest hold 7.3%. This sample was taken from a study of CD8 T cells in ankylosing spondylitis. This TCR was sampled from a male donor with ankylosing spondylitis. Sequenced material: synovial fluid, either unsorted or a sorted T cell fraction (not recorded which).

The CDR3 region is CASSGFFNSPLHF. Written as DNA, the CDR3 is TGTGCCAGCAGTGGGTTTTTCAATTCACCCCTCCACTTT. The V gene is TRBV6-1, the J gene TRBJ1-6; no clear D gene. Trimming removed 4 bases at V and 7 bases at J, with 8 bases between. Germline CDR1 MNHNS, CDR2 SASEGT. The CDR3 has 13 amino acids.